The clone carrying this TCR beta chain has a handful of counts. Alongside a J-beta primer mix, a sample-barcoded 5' primer served in a second PCR lasting roughly 7 to 12 cycles. Using its own MiXCR run on the 5' RACE reads, TCRdb lists one record per CDR3 protein. This sample has about 680,000 distinct CDR3 sequences; roughly 49% occur once, and the top ten carry roughly 30%. This entry comes from a study of blood T cells in healthy people across ages. The sample, around 9.9 milliliters of peripheral blood, was drawn from each donor. In each sample, at least 7 million PBMCs were isolated. This CDR3 spans 14 amino acids. The V gene lost 1 base and the J gene lost 6 bases, with 10 bases spanning the gap. Germline CDR1 reads SEHNR; CDR2 reads FQNEAQ (reference sequence).

Sequencing input: blood. This receptor was identified in a woman aged 55-69 years in good health. V gene TRBV7-9 combines with J gene TRBJ2-4, with D unclear. The CDR3: CASSLGQTTNIQYF. For the CDR3, the DNA is TGTGCCAGCAGCTTAGGACAAACTACAAACATTCAGTACTTC.